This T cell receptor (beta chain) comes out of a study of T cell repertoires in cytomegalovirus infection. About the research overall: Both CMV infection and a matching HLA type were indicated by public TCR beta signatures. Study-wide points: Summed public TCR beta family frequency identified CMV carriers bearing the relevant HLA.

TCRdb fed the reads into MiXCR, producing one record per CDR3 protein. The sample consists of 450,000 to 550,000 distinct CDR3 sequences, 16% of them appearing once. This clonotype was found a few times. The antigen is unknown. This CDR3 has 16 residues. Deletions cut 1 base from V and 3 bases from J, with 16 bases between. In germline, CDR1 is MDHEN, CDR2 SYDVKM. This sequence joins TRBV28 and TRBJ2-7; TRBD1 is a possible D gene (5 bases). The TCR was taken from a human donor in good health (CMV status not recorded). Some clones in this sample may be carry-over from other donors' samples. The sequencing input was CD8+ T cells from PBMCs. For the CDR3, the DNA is TGTGCCAGCAGTTTATCCCTAGGGGAAGCTGGCTACGAGCAGTACTTC. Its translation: CASSLSLGEAGYEQYF.